This T cell receptor (beta chain) is drawn from a study of blood T cell repertoires in COVID-19 (dated by TCRdb to the early 2020s). For context, the study as a whole: The collaborator samples originated in the United States, Italy and Spain and spanned the acute and convalescent phases of COVID-19. The prospective study material was composed of cDNA or gDNA derived from T cells, B-cell-depleted T cells, or PBMCs. The dataset comprised deeply sampled blood TCRbeta repertoires from subjects exposed to, actively infected with, or recovered from COVID-19. The repertoires were released in a freely available public database intended as a resource for research on the immune response to SARS-CoV-2. The samples were drawn from the first 160 participants of the ongoing ImmuneRACE study and from under 1,500 subjects provided by 6 global collaborators. The sample metadata nearly always contained a de-identified subject ID, COVID-19 status, age in years and sex. HLA class I and class II types, where available, came from metadata supplied by the sample provider rather than from assay-based typing. Overall study results and their limits: The quantity of clinical and demographic metadata differed by source and by participant and was supplied without curation.

To note about this clone: Its specific antigen is unknown. The input lacks base qualities; no much larger clone sits a single base away.

TCRbeta CDR3 regions were amplified from genomic DNA by means of the immunoSEQ Assay, a bias-controlled multiplex PCR. Regarding the original processing steps: The number of nucleated cells in each sample was estimated by amplification of reference gene primers within the assay. To quantify the absolute abundance of each unique TCRbeta CDR3 rearrangement, sequence reads were collapsed and filtered. For each sample, productive Simpson clonality was calculated as the square root of Simpson's diversity index over productive rearrangements. Drawn from immuneACCESS, this table holds only the in-frame rearrangements with V and J called that TCRdb kept. Clones are partly lost; checked studies trace under half to an unresolved V gene and leave the rest unexplained. V, J and clone size were drawn from that table, and D and trimming were deduced from the DNA. The sample table holds roughly 570,000 clones, of which 85% to 90% were seen once. Of the sample, 7.8% is held by the ten largest clones.

One collaborating source in Seattle enrolled patients during active infection and followed them longitudinally through the course of disease. Whole blood was collected in K2EDTA tubes by collaborating institutions according to the institutions' own protocols. For TCRbeta analysis, collaborator samples were shipped as frozen whole blood, as isolated PBMCs, or as DNA extracted from either sample type. At the junction V is shortened by 5 bases and J by 7 bases; bases outside the gene matches: 3. Taken from cysteine to phenylalanine, the CDR3 has 12 residues. Only CDR3 DNA remains: 36 bases, in frame from the first base. CDR1 is given as SEHNR and CDR2 as FQNEAQ, both from the germline V gene (reference sequence).

This sequence originates from a woman aged 50 to 60 with COVID-19, enrolled during active disease. The V and J genes are TRBV7-9 and TRBJ2-7; TRBD1 lines up with 9 middle nucleotides. Input material: peripheral blood. Here the CDR3 is given as CASSQGQGEQYF. The DNA sequence follows: TGTGCCAGCAGCCAAGGACAGGGGGAGCAGTACTTC.